The 27 T cell receptor beta chains below come from one sample, sequenced in a study of blood T cell repertoires in COVID-19. The method was immunoSEQ multiplex PCR; TCRdb's version includes in-frame clones alone and lacks a portion of them. The profile shows fewer than 200,000 clones, under 90% of them singletons. Sample: PBMCs or T cells enriched from blood (not recorded which). These receptors all stem from a man aged 60 to 75 who had recovered from COVID-19.

The V gene is TRBV7-6, the J gene TRBJ1-6, with 8 bases identical to TRBD1. There are 16 residues in the CDR3. Trimming removed 4 bases from V and 0 bases from J; junction bases left unmatched: 2. Germline CDR1 is SGHVS and CDR2 is FNYEAQ. Here the CDR3 DNA reads TGTGCCAGCAGCTCGGGACAGGCCTCCTATAATTCACCCCTCCACTTT. Its translation is CASSSGQASYNSPLHF.

CDR3: CASSYEAGRPNPSTDTQYF. In DNA form, the CDR3 reads TGTGCCAGCAGTTACGAAGCGGGGAGACCTAATCCTAGCACAGATACGCAGTATTTT. The V and J genes are TRBV6-2 or TRBV6-3 and TRBJ2-3; TRBD2 matches 7 bases. The germline CDR1 and CDR2 sequences are MNHEY and SVGEGT. V shed 2 bases, J shed 0 bases, and the junction held 14 bases outside the gene matches. The CDR3 extends over 19 amino acids.

This clone was counted between two and nine times. The chain carries TRBV7-9 and TRBJ1-4, with TRBD1 matching 7 bases. Per germline, CDR1 SEHNR and CDR2 FQNEAQ (reference sequence). This CDR3 has 14 amino acids. V gave up 7 bases and J gave up 7 bases; unmatched junction bases: 9. In DNA, the CDR3 is TGTGCCAGCAACATAGACAGGGACTTTGAAAAACTGTTTTTT. Translation gives CASNIDRDFEKLFF. The full variable domain, completed using reference TRBV7-9 and TRBJ1-4, is DTGVSQNPRHKITKRGQNVTFRCDPISEHNRLYWYRQTLGQGPEFLTYFQNEAQLEKSRLLSDRFSAERPKGSFSTLEIQRTEQGDSAMYLCASNIDRDFEKLFFGSGTQLSVL.

The chain couples TRBV5-6 to TRBJ1-6; no reliable D call. V lost 1 base and J lost 6, with 8 bases in between. This CDR3 region has 14 residues. CDR1 and CDR2 (germline): SGHDT, YYEEEE. This chain's CDR3 is CASSLPAPNSPLHF. CDR3 DNA sequence: TGTGCCAGCAGCTTGCCAGCGCCTAATTCACCCCTCCACTTT.

V usage is TRBV10-3 and J usage is TRBJ2-1, with TRBD2 matching 9 bases. The V gene's germline CDR1 is ENHRY and CDR2 SYGVKD. The trim removed 0 bases at V and 7 bases at J, leaving 10 bases unmatched. CDR3 length equals 17 residues. CDR3 in amino acids: CAISESGSGSGGNEQFF. As DNA, the CDR3 is TGTGCCATCAGTGAGTCGGGTAGCGGGAGTGGGGGAAATGAGCAGTTCTTC.

The chain recombines TRBV5-4 with TRBJ2-5; 11 bases are shared with TRBD2. Germline loops: CDR1 SGHNT, CDR2 YYREEE (reference sequence). This CDR3 contains 15 residues. The J segment lost 7 bases and the V segment lost 3 bases, leaving 8 bases of the junction unmatched. The CDR3 reads CASSYGSGGAGTQYF. The CDR3 DNA sequence: TGTGCCAGCAGCTACGGTAGCGGGGGGGCGGGGACCCAGTACTTC.

CDR3 in DNA: TGTGCCAGTAGTAGCCCTCGCGGGGGAGTTGGCACAGATACGCAGTATTTT. Amino acid sequence: CASSSPRGGVGTDTQYF. The chain has TRBV19 and TRBJ2-3; 7 positions agree with TRBD2. CDR3 length: 17 residues. Germline CDR1 is LNHDA and CDR2 is SQIVND (reference sequence). The ends lost 4 bases at V and 1 base at J; junction bases unmatched: 11.

The gene calls are TRBV28 and TRBJ2-7, with TRBD2 identical over 14 bases. Trimming at V came to 5 bases and at J to 6 bases, leaving 6 bases not matched to a gene. CDR3 length equals 15 residues. Germline V gene sequence: CDR1 MDHEN, CDR2 SYDVKM. The DNA for the CDR3 is TGTGCCAGCAGTCCTACGGGACTAGCGGGAGTCGAGCAGTACTTC. Translating gives CASSPTGLAGVEQYF.

The chain links TRBV5-8 to TRBJ2-7; TRBD2 matches 7 bases. The CDR3 runs 14 residues. The germline CDR1 and CDR2 sequences are SGHTS and YDEGEE. J lost 3 bases, V lost 6 bases, and 9 bases had no gene match. The CDR3, as DNA: TGTGCCAGCACCCGCGCCGGGGGGATCTACGAGCAGTACTTC. Amino acid sequence: CASTRAGGIYEQYF.

J is TRBJ2-1 and V is TRBV7-6; 7 bases are shared with TRBD2. In germline, CDR1 is SGHVS, CDR2 FNYEAQ. This CDR3 has 14 amino acids. V gave up 6 bases and J gave up 4 bases; unmatched junction bases: 6. The CDR3 region is CASSSTGGYNEQFF. CDR3 nucleotide sequence: TGTGCCAGCAGTTCCACGGGGGGTTACAATGAGCAGTTCTTC.

The chain links TRBV30 to TRBJ2-5; 9 bases agree with TRBD2. CDR1 and CDR2 (germline): GTSNPN, SVGIG (reference sequence). V lost 4 bases and J lost 1; bases outside the gene matches: 7. This CDR3 spans 15 amino acids. The CDR3 nucleotides read TGTGCCTGGACAGCTAGCGGGGCGCTCCAAGAGACCCAGTACTTC. This codes for CAWTASGALQETQYF.

This sequence joins TRBV3-1 (or the pseudogene TRBV3-2) and TRBJ1-6; tentative D call: TRBD1 (5 bases). The CDR3 contains 15 residues. CDR1 LGHDT and CDR2 YNNKEL come from the germline V gene (reference sequence). V was pared by 1 base and J by 8 bases, with 12 bases between. The CDR3 loop is CASSQGPGLDSPLHF. In DNA, the CDR3 is TGTGCCAGCAGCCAAGGTCCGGGACTGGATTCACCCCTCCACTTT.

CDR3 in DNA: TGTGCCAGCTCACCAGGACTAGCGGGAGAGTGGGAGACCCAGTACTTC. It yields the protein CASSPGLAGEWETQYF. The J gene is TRBJ2-5, the V gene TRBV18, with TRBD2 matching over 13 bases. The CDR3 spans 16 residues. From germline, CDR1 is KGHSH and CDR2 LQKENI. The V segment lost 2 bases and the J segment 5 bases; nucleotides outside the gene matches: 5. The entire variable domain, with the rest obtained from reference TRBV18 and TRBJ2-5, is as follows: NAGVMQNPRHLVRRRGQEARLRCSPMKGHSHVYWYRQLPEEGLKFMVYLQKENIIDESGMPKERFSAEFPKEGPSILRIQQVVRGDSAAYFCASSPGLAGEWETQYFGPGTRLLVL.

This chain connects TRBV7-8 to TRBJ2-5; perhaps TRBD1 as D (6 bases). Per the germline V gene, CDR1 is SGHVS and CDR2 is FQNEAQ. Deletions cut 2 bases from V and 4 bases from J, with 8 bases between. CDR3 length equals 13 residues. Here the CDR3 reads CASSLRGGETQYF. CDR3 bases: TGTGCCAGCAGCTTAAGAGGGGGAGAGACCCAGTACTTC. Filled out from reference TRBV7-8 and TRBJ2-5, the complete variable domain reads GAGVSQSPRYKVAKRGQDVALRCDPISGHVSLFWYQQALGQGPEFLTYFQNEAQLDKSGLPSDRFFAERPEGSVSTLKIQRTQQEDSAVYLCASSLRGGETQYFGPGTRLLVL.

The chain employs TRBV7-9 and TRBJ2-7; D may be TRBD1 (7 bases). From germline, CDR1 is SEHNR and CDR2 FQNEAQ (reference sequence). V was pared by 6 bases and J by 1 base, with 13 bases between. This CDR3 has 14 amino acids. For the CDR3, the DNA is TGTGCCAGCAGAGAGACAGGGACTTCCTACGAGCAGTACTTC. Translation: CASRETGTSYEQYF.

This rearrangement joins TRBV5-6 to TRBJ1-2, with D unclear. CDR1 is SGHDT, CDR2 YYEEEE, per germline. The CDR3 loop spans 15 amino acids. Trimming removed 4 bases from V and 4 bases from J, with 17 bases in between. This CDR3 reads CASSPAGEATYGYTF. Written as DNA, the CDR3 is TGTGCCAGCAGCCCGGCGGGAGAGGCCACCTATGGCTACACCTTC. The full variable domain, rest sourced from reference TRBV5-6 and TRBJ1-2, is DAGVTQSPTHLIKTRGQQVTLRCSPKSGHDTVSWYQQALGQGPQFIFQYYEEEERQRGNFPDRFSGHQFPNYSSELNVNALLLGDSALYLCASSPAGEATYGYTFGSGTRLTVV.

This sequence joins TRBV28 and TRBJ2-5; TRBD1 agrees at 11 bases. Germline lookup yields CDR1 MDHEN and CDR2 SYDVKM. J lost 0 bases, V lost 5 bases, and 5 bases had no gene match. This CDR3 spans 16 amino acids. CDR3 protein: CASSLGTGGNQETQYF. DNA for the CDR3: TGTGCCAGCAGTCTAGGGACAGGGGGGAACCAAGAGACCCAGTACTTC.

The J gene is TRBJ2-3, the V gene TRBV9; D may be TRBD1 (6 bases). The length of the CDR3 is 14 residues. Germline assignment: CDR1 SGDLS and CDR2 YYNGEE. With 4 bases removed from V and 6 bases from J, the gap between germline ends came to 15 bases. CDR3 DNA sequence: TGTGCCAGCAGCCCCACGCGAAGGGGGGATACGCAGTATTTT. It is translated as CASSPTRRGDTQYF. Combining the CDR3 with reference TRBV9 and TRBJ2-3 gives the whole variable domain DSGVTQTPKHLITATGQRVTLRCSPRSGDLSVYWYQQSLDQGLQFLIQYYNGEERAKGNILERFSAQQFPDLHSELNLSSLELGDSALYFCASSPTRRGDTQYFGPGTRLTVL.

The V and J genes are TRBV9 and TRBJ2-1; TRBD1 is a possible D gene (6 bases). The V end lost 2 bases, the J end lost 6 bases, and 9 bases lay between the germline ends. The V gene's germline CDR1 is SGDLS and CDR2 YYNGEE. CDR3 size: 13 residues. The CDR3 sequence: CASSVQGFNEQFF. Here the CDR3 DNA reads TGTGCCAGCAGCGTCCAGGGGTTCAATGAGCAGTTCTTC.

V usage is TRBV30 and J usage is TRBJ2-1; D perhaps matches TRBD1 (5 bases). V dropped 2 bases and J dropped 0 bases, with 14 bases sitting between them. The CDR3 totals 16 residues. Germline V gene data show CDR1 as GTSNPN and CDR2 as SVGIG (reference sequence). The CDR3 reads CAWSPPTVASYNEQFF. The CDR3 nucleotides read TGTGCCTGGAGTCCTCCGACAGTCGCCTCCTACAATGAGCAGTTCTTC.

V is TRBV19 and J is TRBJ2-3; 12 nucleotides line up with TRBD2. CDR1 and CDR2 from the germline V gene are LNHDA and SQIVND (reference sequence). This CDR3 contains 17 residues. V shed 4 bases, J shed 4 bases, and the junction held 9 bases outside the gene matches. The CDR3 coding sequence is TGTGCCAGTAGTAGTGGATTCCGACTAGCGGGAGCAGATACGCAGTATTTT. This codes for CASSSGFRLAGADTQYF.

The rearrangement links TRBV9 to TRBJ2-3, with 10 bases that match TRBD2. The germline V gene encodes CDR1 SGDLS and CDR2 YYNGEE. The CDR3 is made up of 17 amino acids. V trimming: 4 bases; J trimming: 4 bases; junction bases outside the gene matches: 12. The CDR3 sequence: CASSTELTSGVADTQYF. For the CDR3, the DNA is TGTGCCAGCAGCACTGAACTTACTAGCGGGGTAGCAGATACGCAGTATTTT.

This clone was counted a single time. This chain joins TRBV5-6 and TRBJ2-5, with 10 bases lining up with TRBD2. This CDR3 has 16 residues. With V trimmed by 1 base and J by 4 bases, 7 bases remained unmatched. CDR1 and CDR2 from the germline V gene are SGHDT and YYEEEE. CDR3 residues: CASSLLASGSLETQYF. CDR3 nucleotide sequence: TGTGCCAGCAGCTTGTTAGCTAGCGGGAGTTTAGAGACCCAGTACTTC.

The V call is TRBV6-6, the J call TRBJ2-3; 8 bases fit TRBD2. With V trimmed by 5 bases and J by 2 bases, 21 bases remained unmatched. CDR1 MNHNY and CDR2 SVGAGI come from the germline V gene (reference sequence). The CDR3 consists of 20 residues. CDR3 DNA: TGTGCCAGCAGTCGATTCGGAGCTACTAGCGGCGGAGGGGACACAGATACGCAGTATTTT. Translated: CASSRFGATSGGGDTDTQYF.

This clone came up a few times. This chain uses TRBV5-6 with TRBJ1-6, with a weak D call TRBD1 (5 bases). Trimming left V 4 bases short and J 11 bases short, with 10 bases between. CDR1 and CDR2 (germline): SGHDT, YYEEEE. The CDR3 is 12 residues long. This CDR3 is CASSGRVAPLHF. In DNA form, the CDR3 reads TGTGCCAGCAGCGGCAGGGTGGCACCCCTCCACTTT.

V is TRBV3-1 (or the pseudogene TRBV3-2) and J is TRBJ2-7; possible D gene TRBD2, 5 bases. This CDR3 has 14 residues. V was trimmed by 1 base and J by 2 bases, leaving 9 bases between them. CDR1 and CDR2 from the germline V gene are LGHDT and YNNKEL (reference sequence). CDR3 protein: CASSQGSGTYEQYF. The CDR3 DNA is TGTGCCAGCAGCCAAGGCTCCGGGACCTACGAGCAGTACTTC.

This chain connects TRBV28 to TRBJ1-4, with unresolved D. Trimming removed 7 bases from V and 0 bases from J, with 6 bases in between. CDR1 and CDR2 from the germline V gene are MDHEN and SYDVKM. The CDR3 spans 13 residues. The CDR3 reads CASTRATNEKLFF. Here the CDR3 DNA reads TGTGCCAGCACGAGAGCAACTAATGAAAAACTGTTTTTT. Together with reference TRBV28 and TRBJ1-4, the CDR3 gives the full variable domain: DVKVTQSSRYLVKRTGEKVFLECVQDMDHENMFWYRQDPGLGLRLIYFSYDVKMKEKGDIPEGYSVSREKKERFSLILESASTNQTSMYLCASTRATNEKLFFGSGTQLSVL.